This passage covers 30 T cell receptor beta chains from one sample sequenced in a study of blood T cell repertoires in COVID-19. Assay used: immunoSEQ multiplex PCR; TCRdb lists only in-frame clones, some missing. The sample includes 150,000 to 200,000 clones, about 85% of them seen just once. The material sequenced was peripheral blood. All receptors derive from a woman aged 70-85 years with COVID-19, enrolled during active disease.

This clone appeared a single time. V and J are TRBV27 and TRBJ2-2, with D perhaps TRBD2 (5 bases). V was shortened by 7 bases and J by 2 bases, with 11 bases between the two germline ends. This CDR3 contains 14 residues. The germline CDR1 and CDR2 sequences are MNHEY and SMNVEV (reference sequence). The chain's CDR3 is CASTRVLNTGELFF. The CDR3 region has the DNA TGTGCCAGCACGAGGGTTCTCAACACCGGGGAGCTGTTTTTT.

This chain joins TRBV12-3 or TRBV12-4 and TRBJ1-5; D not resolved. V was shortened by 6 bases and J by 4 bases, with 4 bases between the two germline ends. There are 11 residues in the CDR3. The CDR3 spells CASSPNQPQHF. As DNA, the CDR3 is TGTGCCAGCAGCCCGAATCAGCCCCAGCATTTT.

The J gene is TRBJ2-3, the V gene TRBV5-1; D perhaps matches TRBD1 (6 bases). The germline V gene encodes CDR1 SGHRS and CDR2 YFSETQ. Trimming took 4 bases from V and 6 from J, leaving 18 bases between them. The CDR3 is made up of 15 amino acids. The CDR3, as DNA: TGCGCCAGCAGCCCGGAAGGACAGTTCCAGGATACGCAGTATTTT. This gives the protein CASSPEGQFQDTQYF.

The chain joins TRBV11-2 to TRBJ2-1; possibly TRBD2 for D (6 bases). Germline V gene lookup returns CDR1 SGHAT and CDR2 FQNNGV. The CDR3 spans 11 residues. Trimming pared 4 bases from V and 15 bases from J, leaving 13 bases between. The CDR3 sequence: CASSSRTIGFF. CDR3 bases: TGTGCCAGCAGCTCTAGGACTATAGGGTTCTTC.

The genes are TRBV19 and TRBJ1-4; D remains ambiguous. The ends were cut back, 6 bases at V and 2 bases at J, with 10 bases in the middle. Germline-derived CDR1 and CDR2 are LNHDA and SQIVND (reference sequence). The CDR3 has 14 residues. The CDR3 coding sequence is TGTGCCAGTAGACGGACGGGGACTAATGAAAAACTGTTTTTT. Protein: CASRRTGTNEKLFF.

CDR3 coding DNA: TGTGCCAGCAGCCGAGAAACTAGCGGGGGCGATGAGCAGTTCTTC. Amino acid sequence: CASSRETSGGDEQFF. V and J are TRBV4-2 and TRBJ2-1; the match to TRBD2 covers 11 bases. The CDR3 consists of 15 residues. With V trimmed by 4 bases and J by 8 bases, 7 bases remained unmatched. Germline V gene sequence: CDR1 LGHNA, CDR2 YNFKEQ.

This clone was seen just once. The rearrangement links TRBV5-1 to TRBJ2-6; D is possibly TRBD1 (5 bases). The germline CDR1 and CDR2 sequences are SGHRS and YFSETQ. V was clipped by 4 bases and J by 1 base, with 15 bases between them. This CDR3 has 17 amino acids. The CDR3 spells CASSEVSQGSGANVLTF. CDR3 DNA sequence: TGCGCCAGCAGCGAAGTTTCTCAGGGTTCTGGGGCCAACGTCCTGACTTTC. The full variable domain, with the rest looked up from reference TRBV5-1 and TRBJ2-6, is KAGVTQTPRYLIKTRGQQVTLSCSPISGHRSVSWYQQTPGQGLQFLFEYFSETQRNKGNFPGRFSGRQFSNSRSEMNVSTLELGDSALYLCASSEVSQGSGANVLTFGAGSRLTVL.

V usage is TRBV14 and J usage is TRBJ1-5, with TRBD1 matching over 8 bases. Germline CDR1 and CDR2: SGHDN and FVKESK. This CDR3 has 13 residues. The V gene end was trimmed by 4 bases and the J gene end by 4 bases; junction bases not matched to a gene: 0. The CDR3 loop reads CASSRTGNQPQHF. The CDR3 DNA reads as TGTGCCAGCAGCCGGACAGGGAATCAGCCCCAGCATTTT.

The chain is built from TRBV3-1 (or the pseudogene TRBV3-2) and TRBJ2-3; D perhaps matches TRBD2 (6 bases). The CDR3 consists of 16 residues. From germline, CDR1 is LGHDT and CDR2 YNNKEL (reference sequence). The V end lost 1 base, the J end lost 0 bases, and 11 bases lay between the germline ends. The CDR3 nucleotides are TGTGCCAGCAGCCAAGGGGAGCGGGCTAGCACAGATACGCAGTATTTT. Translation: CASSQGERASTDTQYF.

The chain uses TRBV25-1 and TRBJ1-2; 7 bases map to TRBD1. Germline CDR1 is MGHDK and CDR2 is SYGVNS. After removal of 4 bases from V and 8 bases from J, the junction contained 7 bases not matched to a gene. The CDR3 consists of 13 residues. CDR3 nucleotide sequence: TGTGCCAGCAGTGTTCTGACAGGGTGGGGCTACACCTTC. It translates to CASSVLTGWGYTF.

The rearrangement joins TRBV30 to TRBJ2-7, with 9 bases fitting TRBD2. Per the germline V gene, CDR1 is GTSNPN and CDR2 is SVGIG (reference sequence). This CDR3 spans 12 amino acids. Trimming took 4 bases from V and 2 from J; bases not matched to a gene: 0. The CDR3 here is CAWTSGTYEQYF. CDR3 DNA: TGTGCCTGGACTAGCGGGACCTACGAGCAGTACTTC.

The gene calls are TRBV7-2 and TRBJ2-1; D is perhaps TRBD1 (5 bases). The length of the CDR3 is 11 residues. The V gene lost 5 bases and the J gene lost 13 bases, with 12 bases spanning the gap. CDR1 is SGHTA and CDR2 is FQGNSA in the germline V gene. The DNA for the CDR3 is TGTGCCAGCAGCGGGAACAGGCCTCAGTTCTTC. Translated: CASSGNRPQFF.

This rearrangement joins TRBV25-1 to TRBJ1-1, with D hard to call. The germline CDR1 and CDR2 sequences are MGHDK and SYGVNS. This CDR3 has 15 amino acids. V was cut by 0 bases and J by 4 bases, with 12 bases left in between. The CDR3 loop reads CASSEYSSRSTEAFF. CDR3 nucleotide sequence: TGTGCCAGCAGTGAATATAGTTCGAGGTCCACTGAAGCTTTCTTT.

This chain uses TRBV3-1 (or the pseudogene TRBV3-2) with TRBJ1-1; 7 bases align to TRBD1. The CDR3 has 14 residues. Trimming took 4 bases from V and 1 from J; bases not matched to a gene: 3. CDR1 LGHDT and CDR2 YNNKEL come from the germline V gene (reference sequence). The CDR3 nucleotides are TGTGCCAGCAGCCGGGGACAGAGGAACACTGAAGCTTTCTTT. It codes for CASSRGQRNTEAFF.

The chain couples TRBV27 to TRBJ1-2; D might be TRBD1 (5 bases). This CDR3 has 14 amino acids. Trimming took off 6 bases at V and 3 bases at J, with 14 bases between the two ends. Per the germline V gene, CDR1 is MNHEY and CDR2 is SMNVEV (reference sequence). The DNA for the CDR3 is TGTGCCAGCAGCAGGTGGGGCGGAGACTATGGCTACACCTTC. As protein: CASSRWGGDYGYTF.

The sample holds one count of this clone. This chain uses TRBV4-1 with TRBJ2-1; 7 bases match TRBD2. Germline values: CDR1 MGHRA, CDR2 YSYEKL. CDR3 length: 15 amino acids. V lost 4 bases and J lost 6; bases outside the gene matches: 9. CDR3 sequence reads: CASSPREEKPNEQFF. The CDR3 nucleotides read TGCGCCAGCAGCCCCCGGGAGGAAAAGCCCAATGAGCAGTTCTTC.

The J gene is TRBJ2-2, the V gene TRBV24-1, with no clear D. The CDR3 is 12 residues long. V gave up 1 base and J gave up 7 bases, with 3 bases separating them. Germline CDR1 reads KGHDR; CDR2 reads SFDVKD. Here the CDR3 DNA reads TGTGCCACCAGTGATTTCTACGGGGAGCTGTTTTTT. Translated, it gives CATSDFYGELFF.

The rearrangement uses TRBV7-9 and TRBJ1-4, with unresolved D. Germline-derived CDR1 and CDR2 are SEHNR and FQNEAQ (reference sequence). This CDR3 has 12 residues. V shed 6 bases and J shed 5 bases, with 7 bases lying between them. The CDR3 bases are TGTGCCAGCAGTCTTTCCAATGAAAAACTGTTTTTT. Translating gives CASSLSNEKLFF.

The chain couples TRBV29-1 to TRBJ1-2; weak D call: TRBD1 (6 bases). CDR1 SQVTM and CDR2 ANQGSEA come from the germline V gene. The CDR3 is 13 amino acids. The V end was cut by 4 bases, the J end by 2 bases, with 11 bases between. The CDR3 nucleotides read TGCAGCGTTGCAGGGGCAGGGAACTATGGCTACACCTTC. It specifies CSVAGAGNYGYTF. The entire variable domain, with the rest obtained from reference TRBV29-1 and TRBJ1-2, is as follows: SAVISQKPSRDICQRGTSLTIQCQVDSQVTMMFWYRQQPGQSLTLIATANQGSEATYESGFVIDKFPISRPNLTFSTLTVSNMSPEDSSIYLCSVAGAGNYGYTFGSGTRLTVV.

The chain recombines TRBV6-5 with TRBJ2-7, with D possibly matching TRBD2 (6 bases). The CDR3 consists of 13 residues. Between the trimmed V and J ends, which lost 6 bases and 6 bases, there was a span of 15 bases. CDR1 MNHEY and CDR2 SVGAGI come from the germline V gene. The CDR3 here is CASRGGTPAEQYV. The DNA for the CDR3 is TGTGCCAGCAGGGGCGGGACTCCCGCCGAGCAGTACGTC.

CDR3 protein: CASSQASGTGNGVNYGYTF. In nucleotides, the CDR3 is TGCGCCAGCAGCCAAGCAAGTGGGACAGGAAATGGGGTTAACTATGGCTACACCTTC. The rearrangement uses TRBV4-1 and TRBJ1-2; 8 bases line up with TRBD1. Germline V lookup: CDR1 MGHRA, CDR2 YSYEKL. J was trimmed by 1 base and V by 1 base; bases with no gene match: 14. The CDR3 is made up of 19 amino acids.

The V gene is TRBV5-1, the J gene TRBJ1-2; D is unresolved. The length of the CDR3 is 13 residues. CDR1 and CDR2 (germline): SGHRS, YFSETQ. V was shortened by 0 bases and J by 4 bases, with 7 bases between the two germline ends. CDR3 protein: CASSLGLLYGYTF. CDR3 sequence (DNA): TGCGCCAGCAGCTTGGGGCTTCTCTATGGCTACACCTTC.

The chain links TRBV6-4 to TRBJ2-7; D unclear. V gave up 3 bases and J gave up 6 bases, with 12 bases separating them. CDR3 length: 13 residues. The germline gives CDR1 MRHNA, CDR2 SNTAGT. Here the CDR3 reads CASSELPDSEQYF. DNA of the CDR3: TGTGCCAGCAGTGAACTACCGGATAGCGAGCAGTACTTC.

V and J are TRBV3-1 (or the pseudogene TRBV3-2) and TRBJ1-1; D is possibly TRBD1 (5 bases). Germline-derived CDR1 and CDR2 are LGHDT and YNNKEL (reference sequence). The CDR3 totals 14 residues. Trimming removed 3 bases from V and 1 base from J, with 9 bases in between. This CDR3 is CASSHRQGNTEAFF. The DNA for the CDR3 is TGTGCCAGCAGCCATCGGCAGGGGAACACTGAAGCTTTCTTT.

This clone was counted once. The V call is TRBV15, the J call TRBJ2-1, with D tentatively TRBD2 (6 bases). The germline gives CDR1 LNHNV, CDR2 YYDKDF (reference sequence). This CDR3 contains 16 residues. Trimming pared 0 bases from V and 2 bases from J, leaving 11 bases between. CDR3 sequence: CATSRDLGGAYNEQFF. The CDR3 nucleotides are TGTGCCACCAGCAGAGATCTAGGAGGGGCCTACAATGAGCAGTTCTTC.

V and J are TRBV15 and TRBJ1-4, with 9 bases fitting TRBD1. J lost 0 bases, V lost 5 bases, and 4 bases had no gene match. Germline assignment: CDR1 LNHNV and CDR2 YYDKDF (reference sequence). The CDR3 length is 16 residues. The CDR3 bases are TGTGCCACCAGCCGCCGGGACAGGGCAACTAATGAAAAACTGTTTTTT. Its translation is CATSRRDRATNEKLFF.

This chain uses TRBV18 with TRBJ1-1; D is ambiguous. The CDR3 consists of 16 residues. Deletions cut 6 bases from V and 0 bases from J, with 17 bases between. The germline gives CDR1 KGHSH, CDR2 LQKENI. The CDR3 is CASSPGRGNMNTEAFF. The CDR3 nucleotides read TGTGCCAGCTCCCCTGGGCGGGGAAACATGAACACTGAAGCTTTCTTT.

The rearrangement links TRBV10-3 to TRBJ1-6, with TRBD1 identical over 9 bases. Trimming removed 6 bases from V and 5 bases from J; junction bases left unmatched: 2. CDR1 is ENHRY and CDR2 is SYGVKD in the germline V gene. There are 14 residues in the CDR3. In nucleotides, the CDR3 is TGTGCCATCAGGGGGACAGGGAATAATTCACCCCTCCACTTT. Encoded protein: CAIRGTGNNSPLHF.

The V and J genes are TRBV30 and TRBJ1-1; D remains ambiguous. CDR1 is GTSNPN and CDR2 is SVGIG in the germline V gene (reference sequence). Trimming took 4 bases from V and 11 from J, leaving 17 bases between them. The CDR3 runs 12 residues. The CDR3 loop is CAWTDLVRRAFF. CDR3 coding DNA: TGTGCCTGGACAGATTTGGTCCGGCGGGCTTTCTTT.

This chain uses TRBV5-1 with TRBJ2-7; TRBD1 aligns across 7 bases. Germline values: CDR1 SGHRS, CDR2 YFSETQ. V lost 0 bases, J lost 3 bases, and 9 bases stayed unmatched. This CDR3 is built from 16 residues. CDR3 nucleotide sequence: TGCGCCAGCAGCTTGGGATTGGGGGACAGCCTCTACGAGCAGTACTTC. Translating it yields CASSLGLGDSLYEQYF.